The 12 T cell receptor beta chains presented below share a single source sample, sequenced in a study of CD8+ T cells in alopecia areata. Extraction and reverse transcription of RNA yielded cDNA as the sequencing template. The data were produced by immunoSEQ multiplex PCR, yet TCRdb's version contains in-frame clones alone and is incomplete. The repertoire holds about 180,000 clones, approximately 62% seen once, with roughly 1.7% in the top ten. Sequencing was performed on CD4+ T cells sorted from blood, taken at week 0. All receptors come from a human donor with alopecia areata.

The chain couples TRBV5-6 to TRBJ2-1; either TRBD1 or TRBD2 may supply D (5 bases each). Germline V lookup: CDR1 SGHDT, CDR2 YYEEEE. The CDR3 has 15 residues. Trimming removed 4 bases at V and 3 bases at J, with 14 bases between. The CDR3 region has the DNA TGTGCCAGCAGCCTACCGGGACGGGACTACAATGAGCAGTTCTTC. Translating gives CASSLPGRDYNEQFF.

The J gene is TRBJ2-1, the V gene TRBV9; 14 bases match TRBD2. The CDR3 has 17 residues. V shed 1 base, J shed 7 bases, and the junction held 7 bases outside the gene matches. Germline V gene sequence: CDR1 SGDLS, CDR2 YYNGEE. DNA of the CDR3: TGTGCCAGCAGCGTAAGACTAGCGGGGGGGCATCTTAATGAGCAGTTCTTC. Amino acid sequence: CASSVRLAGGHLNEQFF.

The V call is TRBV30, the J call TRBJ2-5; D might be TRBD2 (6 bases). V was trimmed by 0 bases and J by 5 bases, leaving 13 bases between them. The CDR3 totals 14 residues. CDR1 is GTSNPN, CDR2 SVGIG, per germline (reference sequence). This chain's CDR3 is CAWSVHGGGETQYF. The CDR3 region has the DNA TGTGCCTGGAGTGTACACGGGGGTGGGGAGACCCAGTACTTC.

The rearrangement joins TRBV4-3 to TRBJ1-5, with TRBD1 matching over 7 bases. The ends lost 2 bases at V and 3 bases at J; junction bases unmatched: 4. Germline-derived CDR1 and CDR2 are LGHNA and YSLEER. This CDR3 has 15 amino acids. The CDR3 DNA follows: TGCGCCAGCAGCCAAACCGGGACAGTCAATCAGCCCCAGCATTTT. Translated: CASSQTGTVNQPQHF.

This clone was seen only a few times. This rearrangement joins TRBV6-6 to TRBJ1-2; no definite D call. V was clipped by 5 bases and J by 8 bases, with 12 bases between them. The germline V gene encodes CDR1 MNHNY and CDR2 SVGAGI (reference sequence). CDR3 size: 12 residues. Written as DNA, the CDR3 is TGTGCCAGCAGTACGGACCTAGGGGGCTACACCTTC. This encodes CASSTDLGGYTF.

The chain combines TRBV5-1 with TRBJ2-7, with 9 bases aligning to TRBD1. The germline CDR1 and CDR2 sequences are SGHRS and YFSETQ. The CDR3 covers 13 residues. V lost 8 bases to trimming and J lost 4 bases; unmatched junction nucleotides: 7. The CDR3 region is CASGPGQGYEQYF. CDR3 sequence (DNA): TGCGCCAGTGGACCGGGACAGGGTTACGAGCAGTACTTC.

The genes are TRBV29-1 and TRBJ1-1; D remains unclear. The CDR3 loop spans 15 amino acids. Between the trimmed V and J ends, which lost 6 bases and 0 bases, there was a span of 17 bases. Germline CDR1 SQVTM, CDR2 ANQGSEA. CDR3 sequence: CSVLSRQAVNTEAFF. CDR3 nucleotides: TGCAGCGTCCTGAGCCGGCAGGCGGTGAACACTGAAGCTTTCTTT.

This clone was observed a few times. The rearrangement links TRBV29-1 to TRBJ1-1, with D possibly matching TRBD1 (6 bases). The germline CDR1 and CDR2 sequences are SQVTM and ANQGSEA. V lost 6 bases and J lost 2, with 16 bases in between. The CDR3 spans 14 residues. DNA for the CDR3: TGCAGCGTGGACGCCACAGGGTACAACACTGAAGCTTTCTTT. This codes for CSVDATGYNTEAFF.

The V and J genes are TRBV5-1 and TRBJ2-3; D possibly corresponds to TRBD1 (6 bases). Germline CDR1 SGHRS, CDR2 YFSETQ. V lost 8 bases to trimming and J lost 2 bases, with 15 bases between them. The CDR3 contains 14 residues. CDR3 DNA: TGCGCCAGTGCCCGGGACACTCCCACAGATACGCAGTATTTT. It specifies CASARDTPTDTQYF. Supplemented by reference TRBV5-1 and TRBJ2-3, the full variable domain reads KAGVTQTPRYLIKTRGQQVTLSCSPISGHRSVSWYQQTPGQGLQFLFEYFSETQRNKGNFPGRFSGRQFSNSRSEMNVSTLELGDSALYLCASARDTPTDTQYFGPGTRLTVL.

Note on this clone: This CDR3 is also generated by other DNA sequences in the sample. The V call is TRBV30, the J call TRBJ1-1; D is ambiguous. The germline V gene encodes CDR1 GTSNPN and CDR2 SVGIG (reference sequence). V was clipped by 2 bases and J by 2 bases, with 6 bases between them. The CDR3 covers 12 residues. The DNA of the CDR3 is TGTGCCTGGAGTCACGGCAACACTGAAGCTTTCTTT. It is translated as CAWSHGNTEAFF.

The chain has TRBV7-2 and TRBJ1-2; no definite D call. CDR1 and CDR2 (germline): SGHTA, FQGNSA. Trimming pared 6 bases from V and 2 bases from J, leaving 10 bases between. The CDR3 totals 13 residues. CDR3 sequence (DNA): TGTGCCAGCAGTTCCACGGTGAACTATGGCTACACCTTC. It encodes CASSSTVNYGYTF.

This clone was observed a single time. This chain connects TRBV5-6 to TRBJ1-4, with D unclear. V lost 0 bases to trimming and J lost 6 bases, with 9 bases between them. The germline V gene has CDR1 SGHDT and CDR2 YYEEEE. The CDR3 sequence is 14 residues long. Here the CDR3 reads CASSLAGLDEKLFF. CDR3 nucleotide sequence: TGTGCCAGCAGCTTGGCTGGTCTCGATGAAAAACTGTTTTTT.